The clone carrying this TCR beta chain appeared many times. This specimen belongs to a study of regulatory T cells in long-lasting Graves disease. Building the TCR beta libraries relied on iRepertoire HTBI primers, and CDR3 regions underwent Arm-PCR. TCRdb called the multiplex PCR reads again in MiXCR, with one record for every CDR3 protein. The table has a few hundred thousand distinct CDR3 sequences, about a sixth seen once. Described time point: newly diagnosed GD, antithyroid drugs for less than 3 months. The authors made the TCR library using RNA they extracted from PBMCs. J was trimmed by 7 bases and V by 4 bases; bases with no gene match: 4. The length of the CDR3 is 13 residues. The V gene's germline CDR1 is MDHEN and CDR2 SYDVKM. The same specimen was also included in a second study, on T cells in Graves' hyperthyroidism and ophthalmopathy.

This chain joins TRBV28 and TRBJ2-1, with TRBD2 matching 7 bases. The sample here was peripheral blood mononuclear cells (PBMCs), taken at new diagnosis, from a patient treated with antithyroid drugs. This receptor was obtained from a man aged 40-55 years with Graves disease. The CDR3: CASSSLAPNEQFF. CDR3 DNA sequence: TGTGCCAGCAGTTCACTAGCGCCGAATGAGCAGTTCTTC.